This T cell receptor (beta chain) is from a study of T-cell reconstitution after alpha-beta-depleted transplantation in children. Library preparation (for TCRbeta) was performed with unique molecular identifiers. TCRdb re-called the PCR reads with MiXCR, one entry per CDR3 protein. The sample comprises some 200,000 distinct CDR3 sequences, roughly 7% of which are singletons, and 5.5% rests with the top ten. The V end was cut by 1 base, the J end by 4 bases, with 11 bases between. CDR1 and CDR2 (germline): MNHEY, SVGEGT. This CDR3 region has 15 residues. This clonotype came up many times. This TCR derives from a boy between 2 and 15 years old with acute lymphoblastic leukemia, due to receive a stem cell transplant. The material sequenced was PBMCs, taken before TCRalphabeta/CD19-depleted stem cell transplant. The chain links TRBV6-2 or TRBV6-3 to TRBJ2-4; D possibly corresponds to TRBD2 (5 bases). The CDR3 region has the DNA TGTGCCAGCAGTTACTTATCAGCGGAAAAAAACATTCAGTACTTC. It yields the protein CASSYLSAEKNIQYF.